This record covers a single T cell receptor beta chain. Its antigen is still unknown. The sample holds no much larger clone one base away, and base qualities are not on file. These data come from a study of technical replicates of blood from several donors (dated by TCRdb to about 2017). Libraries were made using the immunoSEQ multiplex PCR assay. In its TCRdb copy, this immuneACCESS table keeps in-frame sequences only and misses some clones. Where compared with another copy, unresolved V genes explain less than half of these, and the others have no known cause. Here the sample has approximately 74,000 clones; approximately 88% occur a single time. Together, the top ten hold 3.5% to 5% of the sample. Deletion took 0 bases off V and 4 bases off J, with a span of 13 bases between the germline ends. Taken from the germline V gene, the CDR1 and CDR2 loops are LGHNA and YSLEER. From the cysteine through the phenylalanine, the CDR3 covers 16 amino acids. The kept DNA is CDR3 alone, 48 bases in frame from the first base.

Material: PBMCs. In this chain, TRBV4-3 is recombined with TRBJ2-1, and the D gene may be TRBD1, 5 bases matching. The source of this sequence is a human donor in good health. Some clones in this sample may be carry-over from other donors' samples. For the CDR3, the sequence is CASSQDGMGPYNEQFF. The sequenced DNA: TGCGCCAGCAGCCAAGATGGGATGGGGCCTTACAATGAGCAGTTCTTC.